This paragraph reports one T cell receptor (beta chain). Antigen specificity is unknown. After re-calling the 5' RACE reads, TCRdb lists one entry per CDR3 protein, DNA absent. The sample has roughly 150,000 distinct CDR3 sequences; the top ten hold about 2.6%. These data are taken from a study of monozygotic twins with inflammatory bowel disease. Findings and caveats of the study: Repertoire similarity was not found to differ between concordant and discordant twins, possibly from limited power.

Per the germline V gene, CDR1 is SNHLY and CDR2 is FYNNEI. The CDR3 covers 15 residues. This chain connects TRBV2 to TRBJ1-1. Sequencing input: blood. This clonotype was sampled from a human donor with ulcerative colitis or Crohn's disease, or a healthy co-twin of an affected twin (not recorded which). CDR3 in amino acids: CASSVEGSGNTEAFF. Together with reference TRBV2 and TRBJ1-1, the CDR3 gives the full variable domain: EPEVTQTPSHQVTQMGQEVILRCVPISNHLYFYWYRQILGQKVEFLVSFYNNEISEKSEIFDDQFSVERPDGSNFTLKIRSTKLEDSAMYFCASSVEGSGNTEAFFGQGTRLTVV.